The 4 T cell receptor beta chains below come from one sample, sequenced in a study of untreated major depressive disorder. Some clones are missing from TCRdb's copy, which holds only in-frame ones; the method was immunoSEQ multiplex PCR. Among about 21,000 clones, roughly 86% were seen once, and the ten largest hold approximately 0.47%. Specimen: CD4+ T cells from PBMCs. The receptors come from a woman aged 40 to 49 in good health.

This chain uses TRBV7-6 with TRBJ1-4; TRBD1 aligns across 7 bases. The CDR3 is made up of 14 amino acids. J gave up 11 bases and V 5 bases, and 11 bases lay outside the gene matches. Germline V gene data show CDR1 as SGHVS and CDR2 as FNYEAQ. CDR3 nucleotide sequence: TGTGCCAGCAGCACCCCTCGACAGGGCGGGAAACTGTTTTTT. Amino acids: CASSTPRQGGKLFF.

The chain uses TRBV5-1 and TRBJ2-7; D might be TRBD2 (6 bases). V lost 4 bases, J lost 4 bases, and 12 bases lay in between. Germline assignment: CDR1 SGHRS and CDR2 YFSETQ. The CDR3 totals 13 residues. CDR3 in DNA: TGCGCCAGCAGCCCCGGGACTGTATACGAGCAGTACTTC. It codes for CASSPGTVYEQYF.

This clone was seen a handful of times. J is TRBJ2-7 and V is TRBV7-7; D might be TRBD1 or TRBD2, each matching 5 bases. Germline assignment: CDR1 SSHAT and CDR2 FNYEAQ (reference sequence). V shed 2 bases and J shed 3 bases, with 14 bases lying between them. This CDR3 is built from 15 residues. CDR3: CASSLRSGRIYEQYV. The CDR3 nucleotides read TGTGCCAGCAGCTTAAGGTCGGGACGGATCTACGAGCAGTACGTC.

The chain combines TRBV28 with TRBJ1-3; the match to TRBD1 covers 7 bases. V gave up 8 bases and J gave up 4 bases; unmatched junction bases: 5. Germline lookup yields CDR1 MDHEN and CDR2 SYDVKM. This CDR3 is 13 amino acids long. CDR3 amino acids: CASLTGSGNTIYF. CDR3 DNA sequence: TGTGCCAGCTTGACAGGGTCAGGAAACACCATATATTTT.